This TCR beta chain was found in a study of shared clonotypes between healthy human individuals (dated by TCRdb to 2019 to 2021). General notes on the study: Three men and a couple of women, aged 18 to 49 years, made up the cohort. Libraries were prepared and TCR repertoires were sequenced by different laboratories using diverse techniques, in order to increase sequencing depth and limit assay-specific biases. To estimate repertoire size and how much clonotypes are shared between individuals, the study performed deep sequencing of blood TCR repertoires from 4 to 6 healthy adults. For each donor, three plates each were used for CD4 naive and CD4 memory, two plates were used for CD8 naive, and one plate was used for CD8 memory. Each donor's leukapheresis produced roughly between roughly 0.85 and 10 billion PBMCs. What the authors observed across the whole study: Because the study included a small number of donors, the genetic and exposure-history diversity represented was limited. Clonotypes shared by all four sorted-subset donors showed higher generation probabilities than non-shared clonotypes. Larger estimated clonotype richness was generally found for naive subsets than for memory subsets. Across four donors, roughly 5% of naive CD4, around 3.3% of naive CD8, 2% to 2.5% of memory CD4, and approximately 0.4% of memory CD8 clonotypes were shared. Pairwise subsampling led to the expectation that sequencing depth would affect the degree of clonotype sharing among donors. Sampling was limited to blood, and TCR repertoires in tissue likely differ from TCR repertoires in blood. Rarefaction of sorted-subset datasets indicated incomplete sequencing despite the large sequencing depth.

The donors were healthy, HIV-negative adults with no recently reported acute infections or vaccinations. Every donor was a Caucasian adult residing in Nashville, Tennessee, USA. Magnetic negative selection was used to enrich CD4+ T cells, after which naive cells were positively selected on CD45RA and the negative fraction became the memory subset. After blood collection by leukapheresis, PBMCs were isolated using Ficoll-Histopaque density gradient centrifugation and then cryopreserved in the vapor phase of liquid nitrogen. Analytical flow cytometry was used to check the purity and quantity of every magnetically sorted T cell population. From each sorted fraction, genomic DNA was isolated and quantified by UV absorbance on a Nanodrop 2000c. Using the deep immunoSEQ assay, TCR CDR3 regions were amplified from genomic DNA by multiplex PCR. For each cell subset, the extracted genomic DNA was distributed evenly across all wells of several immunoSEQ 96-well plates, and each plate served as one replicate. For sorted subsets, approximately 210 ng of genomic DNA, equivalent to 25,000 to 30,000 T cell genomes, went into each replicate PCR. The purified libraries were quantified using a Qubit 3.0 fluorometer, sized with a Bioanalyzer 2100, and then quantified again using the KAPA Library Quantification kit. Each immunoSEQ 96-well plate was sequenced on its own single-read 150-cycle Illumina NextSeq 550 flow cell. The source study handled its data this way. The immunoSEQ output contained only junctional sequences without quality scores, so filtering could not match that applied to full-length reads. To assign V/J genes and CDR3, sequences were annotated against IMGT germline references using PyIR, a Python wrapper for IgBLAST v1.9. Any read was removed if the V/J assignment was weak (E-value above 1e-6), the CDR3 was missing, or the read contained stop codons, out-of-frame junctions, or ambiguous translated residues. V3J clonotypes were defined as sequences sharing an identical inferred V gene, J gene, and CDR3 amino acid sequence. Percentage overlap between repertoires was computed as shared unique clonotypes divided by the size of the smaller repertoire. Richness of each repertoire was evaluated using RTK rarefaction, the Chao1 estimator, and Recon v2.1 estimates of unobserved clonotypes. OLGA was used to compute generation probabilities for all TCRbeta clonotypes that the gDNA method yielded from four donors. TCRdb re-hosts the immuneACCESS table, in-frame sequences only. Its copies lack some clones; in the studies checked, an unresolved V gene accounts for under half of them, and the cause for the rest is not known. V, J and clone size derive from that table, while D and trimming were established from the DNA sequence. Here the sample has under 1,900,000 clones; 98% occur a single time. The top ten clonotypes cover about 0.35% of the sample.

As to this clone: Its antigen remains unidentified. No base quality information exists; no much larger clone differs at one position.

Including the terminal cysteine and phenylalanine, the CDR3 comprises 16 residues. Only the CDR3 portion is preserved as DNA: 48 bases, with reading frame beginning at the first base. Trimmed from V: 6 bases; trimmed from J: 0 bases; junction bases lacking a gene match: 5. CDR1 and CDR2 (MNHNY, SVGAGI) derive from the germline V gene (reference sequence). The clonotype comes from a man aged 30-40 years in good health. The rearrangement joined TRBV6-6 to TRBJ2-3; TRBD2 agrees with 11 junctional bases. Sequences were obtained from naive CD4+ T cells sorted from blood. This specimen's cell subset or site label, per the study, means: CD45RA+ positively selected. CDR3 loop: CASSKRTSGSTDTQYF. The DNA is TGTGCCAGCAGCAAAAGGACTAGCGGGAGCACAGATACGCAGTATTTT.